This T cell receptor beta chain was documented in a study of OX40 agonist ivuxolimab in advanced cancers. Profiling relied on immunoSEQ multiplex PCR, and the TCRdb table lists in-frame clones only, not all of them. The sample has more than 100,000 clones; just over 90% are singletons. Note on this clone: The antigen remains unidentified.

Germline V CDR1 and CDR2: KGHSH, LQKENI. The CDR3 extends over 15 amino acids. V dropped 3 bases and J dropped 7; count of bases not matched to a gene: 10. Notes on the study in general: Expanded clones were, on average, more numerous among CD8+ T cells than CD4+.

Anyone with autoimmune disease history or systemic immunosuppression was excluded. The starting material was CD4+ or CD8+ T cells sorted from blood, obtained in a trial of the OX40 agonist ivuxolimab. The chain carries TRBV18 and TRBJ1-2, with 8 positions matching TRBD1. The clonotype comes from an adult with an advanced solid tumor such as melanoma, head and neck, liver or kidney cancer. The CDR3, as DNA: TGTGCCAGCTCACCGTTGGTTGACAGGGGAGGTGGCTACACCTTC. This codes for CASSPLVDRGGGYTF.